This T cell receptor (beta chain) was sequenced in a study of technical replicates of blood from several donors. The method was immunoSEQ multiplex PCR; TCRdb's version includes in-frame clones alone and lacks a portion of them. Here the sample spans roughly 100,000 clones, approximately 95% being singletons. The germline CDR1 and CDR2 sequences are SEHNR and FQNEAQ (reference sequence). V was shortened by 8 bases and J by 5 bases, with 12 bases between the two germline ends. This CDR3 region has 13 residues. This clone has just one count. The chain couples TRBV7-9 to TRBJ2-2, with a tentative D call TRBD1 (5 bases). The source of this sequence is a human donor in good health. Sequenced material: T cells isolated from PBMCs. CDR3 coding DNA: TGTGCCAGCTCCGGCAGGGCTACCGGGGAGCTGTTTTTT. Its protein product is CASSGRATGELFF.